This TCR beta chain was documented in a study of T cell changes during pregnancy in multiple sclerosis. The CDR3 totals 14 residues. V was cut by 3 bases and J by 0 bases, with 3 bases left in between. Germline-derived CDR1 and CDR2 are SGHDN and FVKESK. TCRdb keeps only in-frame clones here, not all; method: immunoSEQ multiplex PCR. The data contain tens of thousands of clones, about 85% of them singletons. V gene TRBV14 combines with J gene TRBJ2-6; D ambiguous. Sequenced material: CD4+ T cells from peripheral blood mononuclear cells, taken after pregnancy. The sequence came from a female donor with multiple sclerosis, enrolled in a pregnancy study. CDR3 amino acids: CASSQSSGANVLTF. The CDR3 DNA follows: TGTGCCAGCAGCCAGAGCTCTGGGGCCAACGTCCTGACTTTC.